Listed below are T cell receptor beta chains from one sample, sequenced in a study of CD8+ T cells in alopecia areata. Sequenced by immunoSEQ multiplex PCR; TCRdb stores in-frame clones only, minus some. The table includes 130,000 or so clones, around 87% detected once. The material sequenced was CD8+ T cells sorted from blood, taken at week 4, from a patient treated with tofacitinib. The receptor set was obtained from a human donor with alopecia areata. The CDR3 runs from the conserved cysteine through the conserved F or W. A D gene is named only where the DNA matches it firmly. Only some rows state a clone size, as once, few, many or a class for expanded clones.

j_gene,v_gene,d_gene,abundance,CDR3nt,CDR3aa
TRBJ1-1,TRBV29-1,NA,NA,TGCAGCGTGGGACCAGACGGGGGGAACACTGAAGCTTTCTTT,CSVGPDGGNTEAFF
TRBJ2-7,TRBV18,NA,NA,TGTGCCAGCTCACCAAAACTAGCAAAATACGAGCAGTACTTC,CASSPKLAKYEQYF
TRBJ2-7,TRBV27,NA,once,TGTGCCAGCAGTTTTGGGTTTGGTAGCTCCTACGAGCAGTACTTC,CASSFGFGSSYEQYF
TRBJ2-5,TRBV19,TRBD2,NA,TGTGCCAGTAGTACTACTCGACTAGCGGGAGGTAGGGAGACCCAGTACTTC,CASSTTRLAGGRETQYF
TRBJ2-7,TRBV7-9,NA,NA,TGTGCCAGCAGCTTACAATTGGACAGACCTTACGAGCAGTACTTC,CASSLQLDRPYEQYF
TRBJ2-7,TRBV5-4,TRBD1,few,TGTGCCAGCAGCTTGTGGGGACAGTCCTACGAGCAGTACTTC,CASSLWGQSYEQYF
TRBJ2-7,TRBV4-1,NA,NA,TGCGCCAGCAGCCAAGGGCTGGGCGGGCGCTACGAGCAGTACTTC,CASSQGLGGRYEQYF
TRBJ1-5,TRBV7-6,NA,NA,TGTGCCAGCAGCTTAGAGTCCGCAGGGACTTATAGCAATCAGCCCCAGCATTTT,CASSLESAGTYSNQPQHF
TRBJ2-5,TRBV7-2,NA,NA,TGTGCCAGCAGCTTAGATAACTCCTGGGAGACCCAGTACTTC,CASSLDNSWETQYF
TRBJ2-1,TRBV5-6,NA,NA,TGTGCCAGCAGCTTAGGGAGCTCCTACAATGAGCAGTTCTTC,CASSLGSSYNEQFF
TRBJ2-5,TRBV28,NA,NA,TGTGCCAGCAGTTTTGCGGGGCCGGAGACCCAGTACTTC,CASSFAGPETQYF
TRBJ2-7,TRBV9,TRBD1,NA,TGTGCCAGCAGCGGGTCCGACAGGGTCTCCTACGAGCAGTACTTC,CASSGSDRVSYEQYF
TRBJ2-7,TRBV7-2,NA,few,TGTGCCAGCAGCCAGACTTACTACGAGCAGTACTTC,CASSQTYYEQYF
TRBJ2-2,TRBV5-1,NA,NA,TGCGCCAGCAGCCCCGGAGGGGTCGGCGACACCGGGGAGCTGTTTTTT,CASSPGGVGDTGELFF
TRBJ2-3,TRBV7-6,TRBD2,NA,TGTGCCAGCAGCTTGGGACTAGCGGGGGCAGATACGCAGTATTTT,CASSLGLAGADTQYF
TRBJ2-1,TRBV27,TRBD2,NA,TGTGCCAGCAGCCCCGATCTAGCGGGAAATGAGCAGTTCTTC,CASSPDLAGNEQFF
TRBJ2-1,TRBV29-1,NA,NA,TGCAGCGTTGAGGGCAGCTCCTACAATGAGCAGTTCTTC,CSVEGSSYNEQFF
TRBJ1-5,TRBV7-8,NA,medium-sized,TGTGCCAGCAGCCCGCACGAGAATCCCCAGCATTTT,CASSPHENPQHF
TRBJ2-5,TRBV13,NA,NA,TGTGCCGGCAGCTTAGAGGGACTCAACGTCCAAGAGACCCAGTACTTC,CAGSLEGLNVQETQYF
TRBJ1-2,TRBV27,TRBD1,NA,TGTGCCAGCAGTTTAGCAACAGGGGAAAGGGACTATGGCTACACCTTC,CASSLATGERDYGYTF
TRBJ2-5,TRBV4-1,NA,once,TGCGCCAGCAGCCAAGAAAGAAGGGAGACCCAGTACTTC,CASSQERRETQYF
TRBJ2-1,TRBV2,NA,NA,TGTGCCAGTTCTAGCAATGAGCAGTTCTTC,CASSSNEQFF
TRBJ2-7,TRBV19,NA,once,TGTGCCACCAAAGGGCTGGGGTCCTACGAGCAGTACTTC,CATKGLGSYEQYF
TRBJ2-1,TRBV29-1,NA,NA,TGCAGCGTCCGGGACAAGGAAGATGAGCAGTTCTTC,CSVRDKEDEQFF
TRBJ2-5,TRBV29-1,NA,NA,TGCAGCGTCGAATCAGGGACAGAGACCCAGTACTTC,CSVESGTETQYF
TRBJ2-3,TRBV7-9,TRBD2,NA,TGTGCCAGCACGGGGGGACTGCACAGCTCTGATACGCAGTATTTT,CASTGGLHSSDTQYF
TRBJ2-1,TRBV29-1,TRBD1,few,TGCAGCGTTGTTTTTGTTGGACAGGGATCCTACAATGAGCAGTTCTTC,CSVVFVGQGSYNEQFF
TRBJ2-5,TRBV2,NA,NA,TGTGCCAGCAGTGTTGGGGGGTCGGGTCAAGAGACCCAGTACTTC,CASSVGGSGQETQYF
TRBJ1-1,TRBV25-1,NA,NA,TGTGCCAGCAGCGGCGGTGGCCCTGAAGCTTTCTTT,CASSGGGPEAFF
TRBJ2-3,TRBV10-3,TRBD2,NA,TGTGCCGGGGGCGAAGCGGGGGGACGAGATACGCAGTATTTT,CAGGEAGGRDTQYF
TRBJ2-2,TRBV30,NA,once,TGTGCCTGGAGTGGGGGATCGGCCGGGGAGCTGTTTTTT,CAWSGGSAGELFF
TRBJ2-5,TRBV4-2,NA,once,TGTGCCAGCAGCCAAGAAGCAGGGGGACTCGGCGAAGAGACCCAGTACTTC,CASSQEAGGLGEETQYF
TRBJ1-4,TRBV5-8,TRBD1,NA,TGTGCCAGCAGCTTTCACGGACAGGGCGAGGGGCAGGAAAAACTGTTTTTT,CASSFHGQGEGQEKLFF
TRBJ2-3,TRBV4-1,NA,NA,TGCGCCAGCAGCCAAGATAGTGGGGAACTCACAGATACGCAGTATTTT,CASSQDSGELTDTQYF
TRBJ2-7,TRBV5-1,TRBD1,NA,TGCGCCAGCAGCTGGACAGGGGCCTCCTACGAGCAGTACTTC,CASSWTGASYEQYF
TRBJ2-7,TRBV7-9,NA,NA,TGTGCCAGCAGCTTTGAAGCATACGAGCAGTACTTC,CASSFEAYEQYF
TRBJ1-1,TRBV5-6,NA,NA,TGTGCCAGCAGCTTGGTTTTCGGGAACACTGAAGCTTTCTTT,CASSLVFGNTEAFF
TRBJ2-7,TRBV30,NA,NA,TGTGCCTGGTCCTCGGACAGCGCCTACGAGCAGTACTTC,CAWSSDSAYEQYF
TRBJ2-4,TRBV5-1,TRBD1,NA,TGCGCCAGCAGCTCCGGACAGGGGGAGGACATTCAGTACTTC,CASSSGQGEDIQYF
TRBJ2-1,TRBV7-8,TRBD2,few,TGTGCCAGCAGCTCCGGGACTAGCGGGAGCTACAATGAGCAGTTCTTC,CASSSGTSGSYNEQFF
TRBJ2-3,TRBV7-3,TRBD2,NA,TGTGCCAGCAGCTCCGAGCGGGGGGTCACAGATACGCAGTATTTT,CASSSERGVTDTQYF
TRBJ2-7,TRBV27,TRBD2,NA,TGTGCCAGCAGTTCCGGGGGGAGATTCCACGAGCAGTACTTC,CASSSGGRFHEQYF
TRBJ2-2,TRBV29-1,NA,NA,TGCAGCGTCCAGAAAGAGGGTACCGGGGAGCTGTTTTTT,CSVQKEGTGELFF
TRBJ1-2,TRBV30,NA,NA,TGTGCCTGGAGTGTCGGCAGGCTCGATAACTATGGCTACACCTTC,CAWSVGRLDNYGYTF
TRBJ2-7,TRBV27,NA,NA,TGTGCCAGCAGCCGGGGGGCAGGATACGAGCAGTACTTC,CASSRGAGYEQYF
TRBJ2-7,TRBV14,NA,once,TGTGCCAGCAGCTCAAGGGTCTTACATTTCGGTCACGAGCAGTACTTC,CASSSRVLHFGHEQYF
TRBJ2-5,TRBV7-9,NA,NA,TGTGCCAGCAGCTTCCCCCTGTACCAAGAGACCCAGTACTTC,CASSFPLYQETQYF
TRBJ1-1,TRBV13,NA,NA,TGTGCCAGCAGCTTAGGACAGGATGAAGCTTTCTTT,CASSLGQDEAFF
TRBJ2-1,TRBV29-1,NA,NA,TGCAGCGTTGAAAGCAGGAGCGATGAGCAGTTCTTC,CSVESRSDEQFF